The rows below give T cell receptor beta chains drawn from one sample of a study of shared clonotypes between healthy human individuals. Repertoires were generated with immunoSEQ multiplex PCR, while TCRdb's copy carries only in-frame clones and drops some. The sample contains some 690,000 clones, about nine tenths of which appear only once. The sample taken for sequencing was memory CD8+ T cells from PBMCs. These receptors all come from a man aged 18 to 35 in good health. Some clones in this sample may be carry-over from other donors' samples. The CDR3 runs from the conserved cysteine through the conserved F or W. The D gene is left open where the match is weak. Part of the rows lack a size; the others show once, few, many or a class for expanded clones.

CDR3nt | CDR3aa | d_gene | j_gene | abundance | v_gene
TGTGCCAGTAGTATCGACAACATGAACACTGAAGCTTTCTTT | CASSIDNMNTEAFF | NA | TRBJ1-1 | NA | TRBV19
TGCGCCAGCAGCTTGGCTGGTGGGCCCTCGATTGGCTACACCTTC | CASSLAGGPSIGYTF | NA | TRBJ1-2 | NA | TRBV5-1
TGTGCCAGCAGTGGGTGGGGACCCTCCTACGAGCAGTACTTC | CASSGWGPSYEQYF | NA | TRBJ2-7 | once | TRBV6-1
TGTGCCAGCAGTTACCTCAGGGTTAGGGTGAACACTGAAGCTTTCTTT | CASSYLRVRVNTEAFF | NA | TRBJ1-1 | NA | TRBV6-5
TGTGCCAGCACCGTTGCCCGGGATACGCAGTATTTT | CASTVARDTQYF | NA | TRBJ2-3 | NA | TRBV28
TGTGCCAGCAGCTGGGGGCTCGGGGCCAACGTCCTGACTTTC | CASSWGLGANVLTF | NA | TRBJ2-6 | once | TRBV5-8
TGTGCCAGCAAATATGGAGCGCCCGGCTCCTACAATGAGCAGTTCTTC | CASKYGAPGSYNEQFF | NA | TRBJ2-1 | NA | TRBV27
TGTGCCAGCAGTTTACAGGAGACCCAGTACTTC | CASSLQETQYF | NA | TRBJ2-5 | NA | TRBV28
TGTGCCAGCAGTTCGTCTCAGGGAGAGAGCAATCAGCCCCAGCATTTT | CASSSSQGESNQPQHF | NA | TRBJ1-5 | NA | TRBV27
TGTGCCAGCAGTGTTTCGGGGGCAGGGCTTTTCGAGCAGTACTTC | CASSVSGAGLFEQYF | NA | TRBJ2-7 | NA | TRBV25-1
TGTGCCAGTAGAAAAGACACCGGGGAGCTGTTTTTT | CASRKDTGELFF | NA | TRBJ2-2 | NA | TRBV19
TGTGCCAGCAGTTACCGGGCAGGGGCTTACATTCAGTACTTC | CASSYRAGAYIQYF | NA | TRBJ2-4 | NA | TRBV6-5
TGTGCCAGCAGCGTAGAACCAAGGGACAGGGGGCTGACTGGCTACACCTTC | CASSVEPRDRGLTGYTF | TRBD1 | TRBJ1-2 | NA | TRBV9
TGTGCCAGCAGCTCCGACCTGGAGCTAACTGTATACAATGAGCAGTTCTTC | CASSSDLELTVYNEQFF | NA | TRBJ2-1 | NA | TRBV5-6
TGTGCCAGCAGTTTAAGCGGGCAGGCGAACACTGAAGCTTTCTTT | CASSLSGQANTEAFF | NA | TRBJ1-1 | once | TRBV28
TGTGCCAGTAGTATAGAGGGTGGGGGCAATCAGCCCCAGCATTTT | CASSIEGGGNQPQHF | NA | TRBJ1-5 | NA | TRBV19
TGTGCCAGCAGCCCCGGGACGGGGGGCTGGGACTATGGCTACACCTTC | CASSPGTGGWDYGYTF | NA | TRBJ1-2 | few | TRBV7-9
TGTGCCAGCAGCGTAATCTTGAACACCGGGGAGCTGTTTTTT | CASSVILNTGELFF | NA | TRBJ2-2 | NA | TRBV9
TGTGCCAGCAGTTACTCCGCCGGGGTAGGCCCCACTGAAGCTTTCTTT | CASSYSAGVGPTEAFF | NA | TRBJ1-1 | NA | TRBV6-5
TGCGCCAGCAGCTTGACCTTGAAGCTAAATCAGCCCCAGCATTTT | CASSLTLKLNQPQHF | NA | TRBJ1-5 | NA | TRBV4-1
TGTGCCAGCAGCTTCGGCACCGGGGAGCTGTTTTTT | CASSFGTGELFF | NA | TRBJ2-2 | NA | TRBV7-9
TGTGCCAGCAGCGCCTCGAATCAGCCCCAGCATTTT | CASSASNQPQHF | NA | TRBJ1-5 | NA | TRBV7-9
TGCGCCAGCAGCCAGACGGGGTACACCGGGGAGCTGTTTTTT | CASSQTGYTGELFF | NA | TRBJ2-2 | NA | TRBV4-1
TGCGCCAGCAGCCCTGAGCTTAGGGGCAATCAGCCCCAGCATTTT | CASSPELRGNQPQHF | NA | TRBJ1-5 | NA | TRBV4-3
TGTGCCAGCAGCCTACTAATGCGGACTAGCGGATTCGGTGAGCAGTTCTTC | CASSLLMRTSGFGEQFF | TRBD2 | TRBJ2-1 | NA | TRBV7-8
TGTGCCAGCAGCCTATATCACCAGGGGGAGACCCAGTACTTC | CASSLYHQGETQYF | NA | TRBJ2-5 | NA | TRBV9
TGTGCCATCAGTGAGTCTCTGGGGGCTGGAAACACCATATATTTT | CAISESLGAGNTIYF | NA | TRBJ1-3 | NA | TRBV10-3
TGTGCCAGCAACGGAGGAAGGGGGACTGAAGCTTTCTTT | CASNGGRGTEAFF | NA | TRBJ1-1 | NA | TRBV27
TGTGCCAGCAGCTTAGCTGGCATCCTAGAGCAGTACTTC | CASSLAGILEQYF | NA | TRBJ2-7 | NA | TRBV7-9
TGTGCCACCAGCAACCGGGACAGGAGCTCCTACGAGCAGTACTTC | CATSNRDRSSYEQYF | TRBD1 | TRBJ2-7 | NA | TRBV15
TGTGCAAGTCGCGGAGGGCGGGAGCGAAATACGCAGTATTTT | CASRGGRERNTQYF | NA | TRBJ2-3 | NA | TRBV12-2
TGTGCCAGCAGCTTTTTTAGTAGCACAGATACGCAGTATTTT | CASSFFSSTDTQYF | NA | TRBJ2-3 | NA | TRBV7-9
TGTGCCAGCAGTTTACAATATGACCCGAACACTGAAGCTTTCTTT | CASSLQYDPNTEAFF | NA | TRBJ1-1 | NA | TRBV27
TGTGCCAGCAGCATGGACAGGCAAGAGACCCAGTACTTC | CASSMDRQETQYF | TRBD1 | TRBJ2-5 | NA | TRBV7-8
TGCGCCAGCAGCCACGTCCAGGAGAGCTACGAGCAGTACTTC | CASSHVQESYEQYF | NA | TRBJ2-7 | many | TRBV4-3
TGTGCCATCAGTGAGTCTATAGCGCTAGAGGGTAATGAGCAGTTCTTC | CAISESIALEGNEQFF | NA | TRBJ2-1 | NA | TRBV10-3
TGTGCCAGCAGCTCGGGAGGGCTTAAAGAGACCCAGTACTTC | CASSSGGLKETQYF | TRBD2 | TRBJ2-5 | NA | TRBV7-9
TGTGCCAGCAGTCAGGGAGCTAACTATGGCTACACCTTC | CASSQGANYGYTF | NA | TRBJ1-2 | NA | TRBV28
TGCGCCAGCAGCTTGGGGCGGGTCTCCTACAATGAGCAGTTCTTC | CASSLGRVSYNEQFF | NA | TRBJ2-1 | NA | TRBV5-1
TGTGCCAGCAGCCCGGACCTGGAGGGGCCTGCAGCTAACTATGGCTACACCTTC | CASSPDLEGPAANYGYTF | NA | TRBJ1-2 | NA | TRBV7-8
TGTGCCAGCAGCTTAAAACCGCGGGCCGGGGAGCTGTTTTTT | CASSLKPRAGELFF | NA | TRBJ2-2 | NA | TRBV7-9
TGTGCCAGCAGTCCGGGACAGGGGTATCAGCCCCAGCATTTT | CASSPGQGYQPQHF | TRBD1 | TRBJ1-5 | NA | TRBV6-6
TGTGCCAGCAGGCCGATAGGACAGAGCTATGGCTACACCTTC | CASRPIGQSYGYTF | NA | TRBJ1-2 | NA | TRBV11-2
TGTGCCAGCAGCCAGACATTGACAGTGAACACTGAAGCTTTCTTT | CASSQTLTVNTEAFF | NA | TRBJ1-1 | NA | TRBV5-5
TGTGCCAGCGAAGTATCCAACGAGCAGTACTTC | CASEVSNEQYF | NA | TRBJ2-7 | NA | TRBV7-9